The TCR beta chain under discussion was sequenced for a study of T-cell reconstitution after alpha-beta-depleted transplantation in children. As it was prepared, the TCRbeta library received unique molecular identifiers. One entry per CDR3 protein results from TCRdb running MiXCR on the PCR reads. The sample consists of 45,000 or so distinct CDR3 sequences, 50% to 55% of them appearing once. Germline CDR1 is SGHTS and CDR2 is YDEGEE. The CDR3 runs 14 residues. V was shortened by 4 bases and J by 1 base, with 11 bases between the two germline ends. Sequencing was performed on peripheral blood, taken before TCRalphabeta/CD19-depleted stem cell transplant. The receptor was isolated from a boy less than two years old with SCID, due to receive a stem cell transplant. The chain carries TRBV5-8 and TRBJ2-5, with D perhaps TRBD1 or TRBD2 (5 bases each). The CDR3 loop is CASSTSGAQETQYF. Written as DNA, the CDR3 is TGTGCCAGCAGCACATCCGGGGCCCAAGAGACCCAGTACTTC.